The 19 T cell receptor beta chains presented below share a single source sample, sequenced in a study of T cell responses to AZD1222 COVID-19 vaccine (dated by TCRdb to the early 2020s). The sample's time point label, in plain terms: baseline before first vaccination. The library relied on the immunoSEQ multiplex PCR assay. TCRdb retrieved this table from immuneACCESS and kept in-frame rearrangements only. Not all clones are present; in checked studies, unresolved V genes account for under half, and no reason is known for the remainder. Recorded for this sample are 110,000 to 150,000 clones; 89% of them occurred a single time. The top ten hold more than 2.5% of the sample. The material was peripheral blood, obtained on day 0 of AZD1222 vaccination. The receptors stem from an adult in good health.

The chain uses TRBV28 and TRBJ2-7, with TRBD2 matching over 8 bases. Germline CDR1 reads MDHEN; CDR2 reads SYDVKM. CDR3 length: 15 amino acids. V shed 6 bases, J shed 2 bases, and the junction held 9 bases outside the gene matches. The CDR3 nucleotides are TGTGCCAGCAGCCCTGACCTTAGCGGGACCTACGAGCAGTACTTC. Translating it yields CASSPDLSGTYEQYF.

The CDR3 coding sequence is TGCGCCAGCAGCCAAGATCGGGCAACCACGGGGCGAACTAATGAAAAACTGTTTTTT. Translation: CASSQDRATTGRTNEKLFF. V is TRBV4-1 and J is TRBJ1-4; possibly TRBD1 for D (5 bases). This CDR3 comprises 19 residues. The germline V gene encodes CDR1 MGHRA and CDR2 YSYEKL. Trimming shortened V by 0 bases and J by 1 base, and 18 bases separated the two germline ends.

This chain links TRBV7-2 with TRBJ2-7; no clear D gene. CDR3 length: 14 residues. Germline V lookup: CDR1 SGHTA, CDR2 FQGNSA. V was pared by 1 base and J by 2 bases, with 9 bases between. The chain's CDR3 is CASSLGGVTYEQYF. CDR3 nucleotide sequence: TGTGCCAGCAGCTTAGGAGGAGTTACCTACGAGCAGTACTTC.

This chain joins TRBV3-1 (or the pseudogene TRBV3-2) and TRBJ1-6; D call uncertain. Per the germline V gene, CDR1 is LGHDT and CDR2 is YNNKEL (reference sequence). V lost 3 bases, J lost 0 bases, and 6 bases lay in between. This CDR3 contains 15 residues. The CDR3 coding sequence is TGTGCCAGCAGCCAGGGTAGCTCCTATAATTCACCCCTCCACTTT. Its protein is CASSQGSSYNSPLHF.

The chain combines TRBV6-5 with TRBJ2-1; the match to TRBD1 covers 7 bases. CDR1 is MNHEY, CDR2 SVGAGI, per germline. This CDR3 comprises 12 residues. J was trimmed by 9 bases and V by 9 bases; bases with no gene match: 8. The CDR3 is CASSPQGIEQFF. Written as DNA, the CDR3 is TGTGCCAGTAGCCCACAGGGGATTGAGCAGTTCTTC.

The chain combines TRBV9 with TRBJ2-1; no reliable D call. This CDR3 has 16 amino acids. CDR1 and CDR2 from the germline V gene are SGDLS and YYNGEE. Trimming removed 0 bases from V and 4 bases from J, with 14 bases in between. The CDR3 DNA reads as TGTGCCAGCAGCGTAGTCCCCTCCGGACCTTACAATGAGCAGTTCTTC. It specifies CASSVVPSGPYNEQFF.

V and J are TRBV9 and TRBJ2-5; 7 positions agree with TRBD1. The CDR3 consists of 16 residues. CDR1 and CDR2 from the germline V gene are SGDLS and YYNGEE. V lost 7 bases, J lost 7 bases, and 19 bases stayed unmatched. The CDR3 nucleotides are TGTGCCAGCTCTCCAAGGGGGACAGAATATGTCGGGACCCAGTACTTC. This encodes CASSPRGTEYVGTQYF.

This clone was detected once. This rearrangement joins TRBV11-3 to TRBJ2-7, with 7 bases lining up with TRBD1. CDR3 length equals 13 residues. After removal of 3 bases from V and 3 bases from J, the junction contained 2 bases not matched to a gene. The germline V gene has CDR1 SGHNT and CDR2 YENEEA. The DNA of the CDR3 is TGTGCCAGCAGCTTTGGGACAGACTACGAGCAGTACTTC. Its translation: CASSFGTDYEQYF.

The chain has TRBV10-3 and TRBJ1-2; D is unresolved. The CDR3 sequence is 14 residues long. Germline assignment: CDR1 ENHRY and CDR2 SYGVKD. V lost 7 bases and J 2 bases, leaving 14 bases between the germline ends. DNA for the CDR3: TGTGCCATCAAGGCTAAGGGTTCCAACTATGGCTACACCTTC. This codes for CAIKAKGSNYGYTF.

CDR3 coding DNA: TGTGCCAGCAGCCGAGGGGGCACCCTTGTCTACTCCTACGAGCAGTACTTC. Amino acids: CASSRGGTLVYSYEQYF. The chain employs TRBV9 and TRBJ2-7; 7 nucleotides match TRBD1. V dropped 4 bases and J dropped 0; count of bases not matched to a gene: 13. Germline V gene data show CDR1 as SGDLS and CDR2 as YYNGEE. The CDR3 contains 17 residues. Using reference TRBV9 and TRBJ2-7 for the parts outside the CDR3, the full variable domain is DSGVTQTPKHLITATGQRVTLRCSPRSGDLSVYWYQQSLDQGLQFLIQYYNGEERAKGNILERFSAQQFPDLHSELNLSSLELGDSALYFCASSRGGTLVYSYEQYFGPGTRLTVT.

The V gene is TRBV12-3 or TRBV12-4, the J gene TRBJ1-1; no clear D gene. V dropped 5 bases and J dropped 8 bases, with 15 bases sitting between them. The CDR3 contains 13 residues. The CDR3 sequence is CASSPQILGEAFF. The CDR3 coding sequence is TGTGCCAGCAGTCCACAAATACTAGGAGAAGCTTTCTTT.

The J gene is TRBJ1-2, the V gene TRBV7-6; D may be TRBD1 (6 bases). The germline V and J ends were trimmed by 5 bases and 5 bases, with 15 bases remaining between them. The germline V gene has CDR1 SGHVS and CDR2 FNYEAQ. The CDR3 spans 14 residues. The CDR3 DNA reads as TGTGCCAGCAGCCCTCCCCAGGGACAATATGGCTACACCTTC. It is translated as CASSPPQGQYGYTF.

The chain links TRBV7-9 to TRBJ1-4; 8 bases fit TRBD1. Germline-derived CDR1 and CDR2 are SEHNR and FQNEAQ (reference sequence). The junction had 14 bases not matched to a gene; V was cut back by 0 bases and J by 5 bases. This CDR3 spans 19 amino acids. The CDR3 here is CASSLAVSRDRSVNEKLFF. CDR3 DNA sequence: TGTGCCAGCAGCTTAGCGGTGTCCCGGGACAGGTCCGTAAATGAAAAACTGTTTTTT.

This clone was observed once. For the CDR3, the DNA is TGTGCCAGCAGGGTAGCGGGAGCCCCCGGGGCCAACGTCCTGACTTTC. It specifies CASRVAGAPGANVLTF. This sequence joins TRBV28 and TRBJ2-6; 9 nucleotides match TRBD2. The CDR3 consists of 16 residues. Germline lookup yields CDR1 MDHEN and CDR2 SYDVKM. Trimming at V came to 6 bases and at J to 4 bases, leaving 7 bases not matched to a gene.

This rearrangement joins TRBV28 to TRBJ2-1, with D hard to call. The CDR3 contains 16 residues. Germline loops: CDR1 MDHEN, CDR2 SYDVKM. The V end lost 1 base, the J end lost 2 bases, and 12 bases lay between the germline ends. The DNA of the CDR3 is TGTGCCAGCAGTTTATCGGGTCTCATGGCCTACAATGAGCAGTTCTTC. Amino acids: CASSLSGLMAYNEQFF.

This rearrangement joins TRBV12-3 or TRBV12-4 to TRBJ1-2, with D unclear. Trimming took off 5 bases at V and 6 bases at J, with 7 bases between the two ends. CDR3 size: 11 residues. The DNA for the CDR3 is TGTGCCAGCAGTAACAGAGATGGCTACACCTTC. Translated, it gives CASSNRDGYTF.

The rearrangement joins TRBV4-2 to TRBJ1-3; TRBD1 matches 12 bases. J gave up 4 bases and V 1 base, and 11 bases lay outside the gene matches. There are 19 residues in the CDR3. CDR1 and CDR2 from the germline V gene are LGHNA and YNFKEQ. CDR3 in amino acids: CASSQGTGTGGAWGNTIYF. The CDR3 DNA follows: TGTGCCAGCAGCCAAGGAACCGGGACAGGGGGCGCGTGGGGAAACACCATATATTTT.

V is TRBV3-1 (or the pseudogene TRBV3-2) and J is TRBJ2-3; D is tentatively TRBD1 or TRBD2 (6 bases each). This CDR3 region has 19 residues. Trimming pared 4 bases from V and 5 bases from J, leaving 28 bases between. Per the germline V gene, CDR1 is LGHDT and CDR2 is YNNKEL (reference sequence). Here the CDR3 reads CASSLTLRGGNGNGDTQYF. In nucleotides, the CDR3 is TGTGCCAGCAGCCTTACACTCAGAGGGGGGAATGGTAACGGAGATACGCAGTATTTT.

This clone has a handful of counts. The J gene is TRBJ2-2, the V gene TRBV21-1; the DNA was not used to check the table's D call, TRBD2. TRBV21-1 is a documented pseudogene. The CDR3 extends over 15 amino acids. Here the CDR3 DNA reads TGTGCCAGCAGCAAAGCTCCCTCGGACACCGGGGAGCTGTTTTTT. Amino acids: CASSKAPSDTGELFF.